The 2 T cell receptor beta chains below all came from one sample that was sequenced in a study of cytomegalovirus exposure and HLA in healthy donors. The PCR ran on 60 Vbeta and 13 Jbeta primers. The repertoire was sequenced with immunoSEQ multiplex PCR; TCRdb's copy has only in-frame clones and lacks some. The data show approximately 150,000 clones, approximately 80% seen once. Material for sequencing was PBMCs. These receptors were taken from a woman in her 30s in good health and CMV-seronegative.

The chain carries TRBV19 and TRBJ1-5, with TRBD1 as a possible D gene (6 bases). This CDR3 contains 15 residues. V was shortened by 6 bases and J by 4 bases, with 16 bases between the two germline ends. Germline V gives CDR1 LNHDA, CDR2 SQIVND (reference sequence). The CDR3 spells CASRTLGQTNQPQHF. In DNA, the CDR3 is TGTGCCAGTAGAACCTTAGGACAGACTAATCAGCCCCAGCATTTT.

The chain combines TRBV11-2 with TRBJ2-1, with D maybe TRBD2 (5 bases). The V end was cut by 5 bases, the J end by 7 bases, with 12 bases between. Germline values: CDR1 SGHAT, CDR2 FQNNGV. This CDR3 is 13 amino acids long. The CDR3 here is CASSPSGSNEQFF. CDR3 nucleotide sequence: TGTGCCAGCAGCCCATCGGGGTCTAATGAGCAGTTCTTC.